This T cell receptor beta chain is from a study of graft-versus-host responses after intestinal transplantation. Study-wide background: Among the recipients, transplants were multivisceral, liver-intestinal, or isolated intestinal.

Study findings and constraints: Present in recipient marrow, GvH clones included some that appeared first in ileum or blood.

Of note for this clone: Its antigen is undetermined.

Germline V lookup: CDR1 MRHNA, CDR2 SNTAGT. This CDR3 comprises 15 residues. Trimming took 0 bases from V and 3 from J, leaving 10 bases between them. This table comes from immunoSEQ multiplex PCR, and its TCRdb copy is limited to in-frame clones, with some not included. The repertoire has approximately 120,000 clones, over 85% of them found once; the top ten carry around 0.16%. The chain is built from TRBV6-4 and TRBJ2-3; D is unresolved. The input for sequencing was unstimulated CD4+ T cells sorted from spleen or lymph node cells, taken before intestinal transplant. The source of this sequence is a human donor who received an intestinal transplant. The CDR3 loop reads CASSDSGSVTDTQYF. CDR3 DNA: TGTGCCAGCAGTGACTCTGGAAGCGTTACAGATACGCAGTATTTT.